These T cell receptor beta chains were read from a single sample in a study of PD-1 blockade in classical Hodgkin lymphoma. The method was immunoSEQ multiplex PCR; TCRdb's version includes in-frame clones alone and lacks a portion of them. Here the sample spans 39,000 or so clones, approximately 90% being singletons. The starting material was peripheral blood mononuclear cells (PBMCs), obtained before the second cycle of nivolumab. The source is a human donor with classical Hodgkin lymphoma. Both conserved end residues are part of each CDR3. The order of the fields is CDR3 DNA, CDR3 protein, V gene, J gene, D gene, clone size. A D gene is named only where the DNA matches it firmly. Some rows mark clone size as missing; the rest say once, few, many or name a class of expanded clone.

TGTGCCACCACTCCCGACAGGGGGGCCCTGATCGCTGATGGCTACACCTTC,CATTPDRGALIADGYTF,TRBV15,TRBJ1-2,TRBD1,-
TGCAGCGTTGAAAAGGAGGCAGGAAACACCATATATTTT,CSVEKEAGNTIYF,TRBV29-1,TRBJ1-3,-,once
TGTGCCAGCAGTGCCCGGGATTATAATTCACCCCTCCACTTT,CASSARDYNSPLHF,TRBV25-1,TRBJ1-6,-,-
TGCGCCAGCAGCCGCCGGGACAGGGCGGCGGCAACTAATGAAAAACTGTTTTTT,CASSRRDRAAATNEKLFF,TRBV4-1,TRBJ1-4,TRBD1,-
TGTGCCAGCTCACCCGGGGCCACCGAGGCCAACGTCCTGACTTTC,CASSPGATEANVLTF,TRBV18,TRBJ2-6,-,-
TGTGCCAGCAGCCTCAGGACAGGGGGCACCGGGGAGCTGTTTTTT,CASSLRTGGTGELFF,TRBV9,TRBJ2-2,TRBD1,-
TGTGCCAGCAGCTTAGAGAGACAGGGGGGCTATGGCTACACCTTC,CASSLERQGGYGYTF,TRBV7-8,TRBJ1-2,TRBD1,few
TGTGCCAGCAGTGCCGCCATTAGCAATCAGCCCCAGCATTTT,CASSAAISNQPQHF,TRBV6-1,TRBJ1-5,-,-
TGTGCCAGTAGTCAAACAGGGGTGGCGAACAATGAGCAGTTCTTC,CASSQTGVANNEQFF,TRBV19,TRBJ2-1,TRBD1,-
TGTGCCAGCAGCCAGAAGGGCTTAAATCAGCCCCAGCATTTT,CASSQKGLNQPQHF,TRBV7-2,TRBJ1-5,-,-
TGTGCCAGCCGCAAACCGGGGATTTCCTACAATGAGCAGTTCTTC,CASRKPGISYNEQFF,TRBV19,TRBJ2-1,-,-
TGTGCCAGCAGCATGGGGGCGGGTGAGCAGTTCTTC,CASSMGAGEQFF,TRBV21-1,TRBJ2-1,-,-
TGTGCCAGCTCGTCGATGGGAGTGCAAGCCTATGGCTACACCTTC,CASSSMGVQAYGYTF,TRBV6-5,TRBJ1-2,-,-
TGTGCCAGCAGCTTAGATGGTCAGGGGGGACATGAGCAGTTCTTC,CASSLDGQGGHEQFF,TRBV11-2,TRBJ2-1,-,once
TGTGCCACCAGCAGAGGGTGGCTCACAGATACGCAGTATTTT,CATSRGWLTDTQYF,TRBV15,TRBJ2-3,-,-
TGCGCCAGCAGTCACTCCGAGTGCAGGGCCGGGGAGCTGTTTTTT,CASSHSECRAGELFF,TRBV23-1,TRBJ2-2,-,-
TGTGCCAGCAGCGCGGACAGTACTAATGAAAAACTGTTTTTT,CASSADSTNEKLFF,TRBV9,TRBJ1-4,-,-
TGTGCCAGCAGCCTGGCGGGACTTAACTATGGCTACACCTTC,CASSLAGLNYGYTF,TRBV5-4,TRBJ1-2,-,few
TGTGCCAGCAGCCAAGATAGGAAGACCCAGTACTTC,CASSQDRKTQYF,TRBV14,TRBJ2-5,-,-
TGTGCCACCAAGGACAGGGGGCTTTCACCCCTCCACTTT,CATKDRGLSPLHF,TRBV19,TRBJ1-6,TRBD1,-
TGTGCCAGCAGTTTATATCGAGGACGGAGCACCGGGGAGCTGTTTTTT,CASSLYRGRSTGELFF,TRBV28,TRBJ2-2,-,-
TGTGCCAGCAGCGTAGAAGAAGCGAAGAATGAAAAACTGTTTTTT,CASSVEEAKNEKLFF,TRBV9,TRBJ1-4,-,-
TGTGCCAGCTCCCACAGGGGACTTAGCAATCAGCCCCAGCATTTT,CASSHRGLSNQPQHF,TRBV6-1,TRBJ1-5,TRBD1,-
TGTGCCAGTGAAAACCCCTCAGGTGGCGGGGCCAACGTCCTGACTTTC,CASENPSGGGANVLTF,TRBV19,TRBJ2-6,-,-
TGCAGTGGGGGGGATAGATCAGTAGGCTTGCGGGAGACCCAGTACTTC,CSGGDRSVGLRETQYF,TRBV29-1,TRBJ2-5,TRBD2,-
TGTGCCAGCAGCTTGTGGGATAGCGCAGATACGCAGTATTTT,CASSLWDSADTQYF,TRBV5-5,TRBJ2-3,-,-
TGTGCCACCCGACTAGCGGGAGCCGGGGAGCTGTTTTTT,CATRLAGAGELFF,TRBV7-8,TRBJ2-2,TRBD2,-
TGTGCCAGCAGCAGGGCGGCAGCGGGGGGGCACGATGAGCAGTTCTTC,CASSRAAAGGHDEQFF,TRBV7-3,TRBJ2-1,TRBD2,-
TGTGCCAGCAGCCCGGGAGGACAGACCCGAATAGTCAAAGAGACCCAGTACTTC,CASSPGGQTRIVKETQYF,TRBV5-4,TRBJ2-5,-,once
TGTGCCAGCAGCCCTCGGGGAGGTCTCGCCTACGAGCAGTACTTC,CASSPRGGLAYEQYF,TRBV11-1,TRBJ2-7,-,-
TGTGCCACCGGGGGCAGGGGGATTGGTGAAAAACTGTTTTTT,CATGGRGIGEKLFF,TRBV19,TRBJ1-4,TRBD1,-
TGTGCCAGCAGCTTAGCTGGGGGACTCCAAGAGACCCAGTACTTC,CASSLAGGLQETQYF,TRBV7-7,TRBJ2-5,-,-
TGTGCCAGCAGCCCACCGGGACTAGCGGGAGGTAACAATGAGCAGTTCTTC,CASSPPGLAGGNNEQFF,TRBV5-4,TRBJ2-1,TRBD2,-
TGTGCCAGCAGTTTCGGACTAGCGGGACTGGGAGAGACCCAGTACTTC,CASSFGLAGLGETQYF,TRBV2,TRBJ2-5,TRBD2,-
TGCAGCGTGGGGACAGGGGTTTATGGCTACACCTTC,CSVGTGVYGYTF,TRBV29-1,TRBJ1-2,TRBD1,-
TGTGCCAGCAGCTTGGCGGTGATTAGGTCCGAGCAGTACTTC,CASSLAVIRSEQYF,TRBV5-6,TRBJ2-7,-,-
TGTGCCAGCAGCTTAAGCCGGGTGTGGGGCTACACCTTC,CASSLSRVWGYTF,TRBV7-9,TRBJ1-2,-,-
TGCGCCAGCAGCTTGTCGCAGGGGGCGGGTGGCTACACCTTC,CASSLSQGAGGYTF,TRBV5-1,TRBJ1-2,TRBD1,once
TGTGCCAGCAGTCCTCAGCCGGAGCTCAACACTGAAGCTTTCTTT,CASSPQPELNTEAFF,TRBV9,TRBJ1-1,-,-
TGTGCCAGCAGGGACCTAGCGGGAGCAGATACGCAGTATTTT,CASRDLAGADTQYF,TRBV2,TRBJ2-3,TRBD2,-
TGTGCCAGCAGTTCTGCCCTTGATCCGGGACAGGGAGCCTACGAGCAGTACTTC,CASSSALDPGQGAYEQYF,TRBV28,TRBJ2-7,TRBD1,-
TGTGCCAGTAGTCAAGGGGGAGTGACAGTTCGGGTCTTC,CASSQGGVTVRVF,TRBV19,TRBJ2-1,-,-
TGTGCCAGCAGCCCGGGACTAGCGGGAGAGACAGATACGCAGTATTTT,CASSPGLAGETDTQYF,TRBV5-8,TRBJ2-3,TRBD2,few
TGTGCCAGCAGCTTAAGTCGTCGCGCAGGTCAGCCCCAGCATTTT,CASSLSRRAGQPQHF,TRBV7-8,TRBJ1-5,-,once
TGTGCCAGCAGTAAACTAGCGGCTAACAACAATGAGCAGTTCTTC,CASSKLAANNNEQFF,TRBV6-1,TRBJ2-1,TRBD2,-
TGTGCCAGCAGTTACTCCGTACAGGGGGCCATAGCGGGCTACACCTTC,CASSYSVQGAIAGYTF,TRBV6-5,TRBJ1-2,TRBD1,once
TGTGCCAGCAGCTCGCTTAGCGGGAGGGCGACAGATACGCAGTATTTT,CASSSLSGRATDTQYF,TRBV11-2,TRBJ2-3,TRBD2,-
TGTGCCAGCCGAATAACACAAGGCCCCAATCAGCCCCAGCATTTT,CASRITQGPNQPQHF,TRBV28,TRBJ1-5,-,-
TGTGCCAGCAGCGAGAATAACTATGGCTACACCTTC,CASSENNYGYTF,TRBV9,TRBJ1-2,-,-
TGCGCCAGCAGCTCCCCCCAGGGGCGGGAAAGGATAGGAAGCTCCTACGAGCAGTACTTC,CASSSPQGRERIGSSYEQYF,TRBV5-1,TRBJ2-7,-,once
TGTGCCAGCAGCGTAGCTGGGAGGGGCGGTGAAAAACTGTTTTTT,CASSVAGRGGEKLFF,TRBV9,TRBJ1-4,-,-
TGTGCCAGCAGCTTGGCGATCCCAGCGGTAAATGAGCAGTTCTTC,CASSLAIPAVNEQFF,TRBV7-2,TRBJ2-1,-,-
TGCGCCAGCAGCCAATCAACCGGGACCCCAAACGGAGATACGCAGTATTTT,CASSQSTGTPNGDTQYF,TRBV4-1,TRBJ2-3,-,-
TGCGCCAGCAGCTTGGATTGGGGGGCTGGTGGAAACACCATATATTTT,CASSLDWGAGGNTIYF,TRBV5-1,TRBJ1-3,-,-
TGTGCCAGCAGTGAAGGACCCGCCAATGAGCAGTTCTTC,CASSEGPANEQFF,TRBV6-4,TRBJ2-1,-,-
TGTGCCAGTAGTGCGCTAGCGGGGGGTAACACCGGGGAGCTGTTTTTT,CASSALAGGNTGELFF,TRBV19,TRBJ2-2,TRBD2,-
TGTGCCAGCAGCGCGAGGACAGGGACGGAGACCCAGTACTTC,CASSARTGTETQYF,TRBV5-4,TRBJ2-5,TRBD1,-
TGCGCCAGCAGCCAAGATCGGACAGCGTCCTACAATGAGCAGTTCTTC,CASSQDRTASYNEQFF,TRBV4-1,TRBJ2-1,-,-
TGTGCCAGCAGTTTGACTAGCGGGAGGGTCAGTCGCAATGAGCAGTTCTTC,CASSLTSGRVSRNEQFF,TRBV27,TRBJ2-1,TRBD2,-